This T cell receptor (beta chain) is from a study of T cell responses to AZD1222 COVID-19 vaccine. Here immunoSEQ multiplex PCR was the method, and the copy in TCRdb shows in-frame clones only, minus some. The repertoire holds 120,000 to 150,000 clones, with 91% as singletons. Points from the study as a whole: Donors were largely white British and mainly female; clonal diversity was possibly underestimated.

Points on this clone: What it binds is not known.

Sequences were derived from peripheral blood, sampled on day 0 of AZD1222 vaccination. The receptor comes from an adult in good health.

The CDR3 region has the DNA TGTGCCAGCAGCCCGACCCATGTGGCCCAGTACTTC. It specifies CASSPTHVAQYF. V usage is TRBV28 and J usage is TRBJ2-5, with D unclear. The CDR3 length is 12 residues. Trimming stripped 6 bases from V and 9 bases from J, with 14 bases between. CDR1 and CDR2 (germline): MDHEN, SYDVKM.